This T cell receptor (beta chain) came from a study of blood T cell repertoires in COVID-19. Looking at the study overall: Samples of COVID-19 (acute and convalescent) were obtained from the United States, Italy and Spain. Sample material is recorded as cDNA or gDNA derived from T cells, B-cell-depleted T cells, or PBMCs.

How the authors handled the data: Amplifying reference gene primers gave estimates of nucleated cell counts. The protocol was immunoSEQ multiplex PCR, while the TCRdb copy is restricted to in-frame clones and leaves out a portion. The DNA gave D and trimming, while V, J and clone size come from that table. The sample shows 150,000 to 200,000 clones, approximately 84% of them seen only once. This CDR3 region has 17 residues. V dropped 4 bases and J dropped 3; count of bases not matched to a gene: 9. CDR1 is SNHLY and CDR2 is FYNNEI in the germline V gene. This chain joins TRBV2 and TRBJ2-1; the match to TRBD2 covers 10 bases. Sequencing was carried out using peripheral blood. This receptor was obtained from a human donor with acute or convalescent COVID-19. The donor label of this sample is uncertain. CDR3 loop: CASSANPGLANYNEQFF. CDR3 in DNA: TGTGCCAGCAGTGCCAATCCGGGACTAGCGAACTACAATGAGCAGTTCTTC.